This T cell receptor (beta chain) appears in the sequencing data of a study of OX40 agonist ivuxolimab in advanced cancers. The wider study: Patients got intravenous ivuxolimab at 0.01 to 10 mg/kg every 2 weeks.

A remark on this clone: Its antigen is undetermined.

Sequenced by immunoSEQ multiplex PCR; TCRdb stores in-frame clones only, minus some. The sample holds 60,000 to 75,000 clones; 80% to 95% are singletons and the top ten take around an eighth. Points from the study as a whole: Within 6 weeks, CD4+ and CD8+ blood T cells expanded clonally at 0.1 to 3.0 mg/kg. Normalized T-cell clonal expansion was also low in a subset of nonresponders.

The length of the CDR3 is 16 residues. Germline V lookup: CDR1 PRHDT, CDR2 FYEKMQ (reference sequence). V shed 5 bases and J shed 4 bases, with 20 bases lying between them. The sequenced sample was CD4+ or CD8+ T cells sorted from blood, obtained in a trial of the OX40 agonist ivuxolimab. This TCR was recovered from an adult with an advanced solid tumor such as melanoma, head and neck, liver or kidney cancer. V and J are TRBV13 and TRBJ2-5; possibly TRBD1 for D (6 bases). CDR3 loop: CASSPRGEGEGETQYF. The CDR3 bases are TGTGCCAGCAGCCCCCGCGGAGAGGGGGAAGGAGAGACCCAGTACTTC.